Listed below are T cell receptor beta chains from one sample, sequenced in a study of shared clonotypes between healthy human individuals. Assay: immunoSEQ multiplex PCR; the TCRdb copy retains only in-frame clones and omits some. The table shows hundreds of thousands of clones, with just under 97% occurring only once. The source material was naive CD8+ T cells sorted from blood. These receptors all stem from a woman aged 30 to 39 in good health. CDR3s include the opening cysteine and the closing phenylalanine or tryptophan. D genes are given only for firm matches. Size values are once, few and many counts, or a class for expanded clones, and some rows have none.

TRBJ2-1 | TRBD2 | NA | TRBV11-2 | CASSISGRKIHNEQFF | TGTGCCAGCAGCATTAGCGGGAGGAAGATTCACAATGAGCAGTTCTTC
TRBJ2-3 | TRBD2 | NA | TRBV7-9 | CASSPGRAGEFSDTQYF | TGTGCCAGCAGCCCCGGTAGGGCGGGAGAGTTTTCAGATACGCAGTATTTT
TRBJ2-7 | NA | NA | TRBV19 | CASSRQGLSEQYF | TGTGCCAGTAGCCGGCAGGGTCTGAGCGAGCAGTACTTC
TRBJ1-2 | NA | NA | TRBV29-1 | CSVHVGGNGYTF | TGCAGCGTTCACGTCGGGGGGAATGGCTACACCTTC
TRBJ2-7 | NA | NA | TRBV5-6 | CASSLAVFGGVHGQYF | TGTGCCAGCAGCTTGGCCGTTTTTGGGGGAGTCCATGGGCAGTACTTC
TRBJ1-3 | NA | NA | TRBV5-1 | CASSLDGRGTGNTIYF | TGCGCCAGCAGCTTGGATGGCAGGGGCACTGGAAACACCATATATTTT
TRBJ1-1 | NA | NA | TRBV5-4 | CASSLDRGRLNTEAFF | TGTGCCAGCAGCTTGGATCGCGGCCGACTGAACACTGAAGCTTTCTTT
TRBJ2-1 | NA | once | TRBV2 | CASIETSRAEQFF | TGTGCCAGCATCGAGACTTCCCGAGCTGAGCAGTTCTTC
TRBJ2-2 | NA | NA | TRBV30 | CAWILMGNTGELFF | TGTGCCTGGATCCTGATGGGGAACACCGGGGAGCTGTTTTTT
TRBJ2-3 | TRBD2 | NA | TRBV4-1 | CASSHGRTSGKADTQYF | TGCGCCAGCAGCCATGGTCGGACTAGCGGGAAGGCAGATACGCAGTATTTT
TRBJ2-7 | TRBD2 | NA | TRBV6-5 | CASGVGGSEQYF | TGTGCCAGTGGGGTCGGGGGGAGCGAGCAGTACTTC
TRBJ2-1 | NA | NA | TRBV4-1 | CASSHPKDNEQFF | TGCGCCAGCAGCCACCCGAAGGACAATGAGCAGTTCTTC
TRBJ2-7 | TRBD2 | NA | TRBV27 | CASSLSLAAGGPSEQYF | TGTGCCAGCAGTTTATCGTTAGCGGCGGGAGGGCCGAGCGAGCAGTACTTC
TRBJ2-7 | TRBD2 | NA | TRBV10-1 | CASSAVLAGGRYEQYF | TGCGCCAGCAGTGCGGTACTAGCGGGAGGCCGATACGAGCAGTACTTC
TRBJ2-7 | NA | NA | TRBV19 | CASSILAPPAEQYF | TGTGCCAGTAGTATATTGGCCCCCCCGGCGGAGCAGTACTTC
TRBJ1-1 | NA | NA | TRBV28 | CASSLTGGMNTEAFF | TGTGCCAGCAGTTTAACAGGAGGTATGAACACTGAAGCTTTCTTT
TRBJ1-1 | NA | NA | TRBV27 | CASSLLSRELGTEAFF | TGTGCCAGCAGTTTACTTTCCCGGGAGCTCGGCACTGAAGCTTTCTTT
TRBJ2-7 | NA | NA | TRBV6-5 | CASSYSSGRGEQYF | TGTGCCAGCAGTTACTCGAGTGGTAGGGGCGAGCAGTACTTC
TRBJ2-5 | NA | NA | TRBV5-4 | CASSPDSQETQYF | TGTGCCAGCAGCCCGGACAGCCAAGAGACCCAGTACTTC
TRBJ1-1 | NA | NA | TRBV4-1 | CASSQIREHTEAFF | TGCGCCAGCAGCCAGATCAGGGAACACACTGAAGCTTTCTTT
TRBJ2-5 | NA | NA | TRBV13 | CASSKGLSQETQYF | TGTGCCAGCAGCAAGGGGCTGAGCCAAGAGACCCAGTACTTC
TRBJ1-1 | NA | once | TRBV19 | CASSIRQGLNTEAFF | TGTGCCAGTAGTATCCGTCAGGGACTGAACACTGAAGCTTTCTTT
TRBJ1-2 | TRBD1 | NA | TRBV9 | CASSLRTGLYGYTF | TGTGCCAGCAGCCTGCGGACAGGGCTCTATGGCTACACCTTC
TRBJ2-7 | NA | NA | TRBV10-2 | CATTLAGTYEQYF | TGCGCCACCACGCTCGCGGGAACCTACGAGCAGTACTTC
TRBJ1-3 | NA | NA | TRBV2 | CASSEVGQNSGNTIYF | TGTGCCAGCAGTGAAGTTGGGCAGAACTCTGGAAACACCATATATTTT
TRBJ2-7 | NA | NA | TRBV29-1 | CSATRDGTYEQYF | TGCAGCGCCACCCGGGACGGGACCTACGAGCAGTACTTC
TRBJ2-7 | TRBD2 | NA | TRBV4-2 | CASSQEVGSGRAYEQYF | TGTGCCAGCAGCCAAGAGGTGGGTAGCGGGAGGGCCTACGAGCAGTACTTC
TRBJ1-4 | TRBD1 | NA | TRBV7-8 | CASSPWGGQGNEKLFF | TGTGCCAGCAGCCCATGGGGCGGACAGGGTAATGAAAAACTGTTTTTT
TRBJ2-3 | NA | once | TRBV6-5 | CASRSQQGYTDTQYF | TGTGCCAGCAGGTCTCAACAGGGCTACACAGATACGCAGTATTTT
TRBJ2-3 | NA | NA | TRBV2 | CASNSGSGTDTQYF | TGTGCCAGCAATAGCGGTTCCGGCACAGATACGCAGTATTTT
TRBJ2-5 | NA | NA | TRBV5-4 | CASSSPWPRETQYF | TGTGCCAGCAGCAGTCCTTGGCCCAGAGAGACCCAGTACTTC
TRBJ2-1 | TRBD1 | NA | TRBV27 | CASSPPRTGPDNYNEQFF | TGTGCCAGCAGTCCGCCCCGGACAGGTCCTGACAATTACAATGAGCAGTTCTTC
TRBJ2-1 | TRBD2 | once | TRBV19 | CASSLPTGLAGDEQFF | TGTGCCAGTAGTCTACCCACGGGACTAGCGGGAGATGAGCAGTTCTTC
TRBJ1-5 | TRBD1 | NA | TRBV11-3 | CASNNSDRVCNQPQHF | TGTGCCAGCAACAACTCGGACAGGGTCTGCAATCAGCCCCAGCATTTT
TRBJ2-5 | NA | NA | TRBV4-1 | CASSQTQWASVETQYF | TGCGCCAGCAGCCAAACCCAGTGGGCGAGCGTAGAGACCCAGTACTTC
TRBJ2-7 | TRBD1 | NA | TRBV13 | CASSPGTDRYYEQYF | TGTGCCAGCAGCCCCGGGACAGATAGGTACTACGAGCAGTACTTC
TRBJ2-1 | NA | NA | TRBV28 | CDGPRNEQFF | TGCGACGGGCCCCGAAATGAGCAGTTCTTC
TRBJ2-7 | NA | NA | TRBV30 | CAWSETGTPTYEQYF | TGTGCCTGGAGTGAAACCGGGACACCGACCTACGAGCAGTACTTC
TRBJ1-1 | NA | few | TRBV14 | CASSPRRRNTEAFF | TGTGCCAGCAGCCCGAGGAGGAGGAACACTGAAGCTTTCTTT
TRBJ2-7 | NA | NA | TRBV5-4 | CASSFVGSPLYEQYF | TGTGCCAGCAGCTTTGTAGGGTCACCCCTCTACGAGCAGTACTTC
TRBJ2-5 | NA | once | TRBV14 | CASSPEGWPGDETQYF | TGTGCCAGCAGCCCAGAAGGGTGGCCTGGGGATGAGACCCAGTACTTC
TRBJ1-1 | NA | NA | TRBV7-9 | CASSATLRWNTEAFF | TGTGCCAGCAGCGCTACACTTAGGTGGAACACTGAAGCTTTCTTT
TRBJ2-7 | NA | NA | TRBV5-6 | CASSFFGGVGEQYF | TGTGCCAGCAGCTTTTTCGGGGGAGTGGGGGAGCAGTACTTC
TRBJ2-1 | NA | NA | TRBV9 | CASSGGGGRLGNEQFF | TGTGCCAGCAGCGGCGGAGGGGGGCGCTTGGGCAATGAGCAGTTCTTC
TRBJ2-4 | NA | NA | TRBV7-2 | CASSLSRGPKNIQYF | TGTGCCAGCAGCTTGTCCCGGGGTCCAAAAAACATTCAGTACTTC
TRBJ1-4 | NA | NA | TRBV6-1 | CASTGGSLLNEKLFF | TGTGCCAGCACAGGAGGCAGCTTATTGAATGAAAAACTGTTTTTT
TRBJ2-5 | TRBD2 | NA | TRBV6-6 | CASSYPGLAVDETQYF | TGTGCCAGCAGTTACCCGGGACTAGCGGTGGATGAGACCCAGTACTTC
TRBJ2-1 | TRBD2 | NA | TRBV30 | CAWSSRTSGYNEQFF | TGTGCCTGGAGTTCGCGGACTAGCGGTTACAATGAGCAGTTCTTC
TRBJ2-7 | NA | NA | TRBV15 | CATSRDRASSYEQYF | TGTGCCACCAGCAGAGACAGGGCGAGCTCCTACGAGCAGTACTTC
TRBJ2-7 | NA | NA | TRBV29-1 | CSIPMTPYEQYF | TGCAGCATCCCCATGACTCCCTACGAGCAGTACTTC
TRBJ1-2 | NA | NA | TRBV4-1 | CASSQDGWEARNYGYTF | TGCGCCAGCAGCCAAGACGGCTGGGAGGCCAGAAACTATGGCTACACCTTC
TRBJ2-1 | TRBD1 | NA | TRBV7-2 | CASSLGLIGTGPEDEQFF | TGTGCCAGCAGCTTAGGCCTTATCGGGACAGGGCCGGAGGATGAGCAGTTCTTC
TRBJ2-3 | TRBD2 | NA | TRBV28 | CASSLYPLQRGPPTDTQYF | TGTGCCAGCAGTTTATACCCGCTTCAGCGGGGCCCCCCCACAGATACGCAGTATTTT
TRBJ2-1 | NA | NA | TRBV9 | CASTIGGGPYNEQFF | TGTGCCAGCACCATCGGAGGTGGTCCGTACAATGAGCAGTTCTTC
TRBJ2-5 | NA | NA | TRBV7-8 | CASSLRRVQRQETQYF | TGTGCCAGCAGCTTAAGGAGGGTGCAAAGGCAAGAGACCCAGTACTTC
TRBJ2-7 | TRBD2 | NA | TRBV5-4 | CARSGSGSSHEQYF | TGTGCCCGCTCGGGTAGCGGGAGTAGTCACGAGCAGTACTTC
TRBJ2-3 | NA | NA | TRBV19 | CASSSGEEEADTQYF | TGTGCCAGTAGTTCAGGCGAGGAAGAGGCGGATACGCAGTATTTT